The clone carrying this T cell receptor (beta chain) was observed once. The target antigen is unknown. This entry comes from a study of graft-versus-host responses after intestinal transplantation. Study at large: Multivisceral, liver-intestinal, or isolated intestinal transplants were given to recipients. The study gave all recipients anti-thymocyte globulin induction, then tacrolimus and steroids for 2 to 3 years. Study-wide findings and caveats: There were GvH clones found in recipient marrow, and some of them appeared first in ileum or blood.

Assay used: immunoSEQ multiplex PCR; TCRdb lists only in-frame clones, some missing. The sample lists around 25,000 clones, around 94% occurring once. This CDR3 region has 15 residues. The germline V gene encodes CDR1 LNHDA and CDR2 SQIVND (reference sequence). Trimming at V came to 5 bases and at J to 2 bases, leaving 6 bases not matched to a gene. This chain uses TRBV19 with TRBJ1-5; 7 nucleotides line up with TRBD1. The sequencing here drew on PBMCs, taken 156 days after intestinal transplant. This receptor was obtained from a human patient who received an intestinal transplant, so some T cells may come from the graft donor. The CDR3 loop reads CASSRDSLGNQPQHF. The CDR3 coding sequence is TGTGCCAGTAGTCGGGACAGCCTCGGCAATCAGCCCCAGCATTTT.